A single sample gave rise to the 18 T cell receptor beta chains below, sequenced in a study of blood T cell repertoires in COVID-19. Libraries were prepared by immunoSEQ multiplex PCR; TCRdb keeps only in-frame clonotypes and omits some of them. Altogether a few hundred thousand clones are present, more than 75% being singletons, with the ten largest covering 8% to 13%. Sequencing was carried out using PBMCs or T cells enriched from blood (not recorded which). The receptor set was obtained from a woman younger than 35 who had recovered from COVID-19.

The chain combines TRBV3-1 (or the pseudogene TRBV3-2) with TRBJ2-7; 7 bases are a match to TRBD2. V dropped 4 bases and J dropped 5; count of bases not matched to a gene: 2. The CDR3 sequence is 12 residues long. CDR1 and CDR2 from the germline V gene are LGHDT and YNNKEL (reference sequence). The CDR3 DNA reads TGTGCCAGCAGCCCGCTAGCGGACGAGCAGTACTTC. Encoded protein: CASSPLADEQYF.

This chain joins TRBV30 and TRBJ1-2, with 7 bases identical to TRBD1. CDR3 length equals 15 residues. V was pared by 0 bases and J by 1 base, with 5 bases of the junction left unmatched. The germline CDR1 and CDR2 sequences are GTSNPN and SVGIG (reference sequence). CDR3 DNA sequence: TGTGCCTGGAGTGTACGGGCAGGGGGTAACTATGGCTACACCTTC. It is translated as CAWSVRAGGNYGYTF.

The V and J genes are TRBV27 and TRBJ2-7; 8 bases map to TRBD2. The CDR3 runs to 17 residues. With 6 bases clipped from V and 5 bases from J, the junction kept 18 bases outside the gene matches. The germline gives CDR1 MNHEY, CDR2 SMNVEV (reference sequence). DNA for the CDR3: TGTGCCAGCAGACCACCCCCCCCCGGCGGGGGGAAGGACGAGCAGTACTTC. Encoded protein: CASRPPPPGGGKDEQYF.

The V call is TRBV28, the J call TRBJ1-2; a possible D gene is TRBD1 (5 bases). The germline V gene encodes CDR1 MDHEN and CDR2 SYDVKM. V was clipped by 4 bases and J by 4 bases, with 13 bases between them. This CDR3 region has 14 residues. Written as DNA, the CDR3 is TGTGCCAGCAGTTCCTCGGGGGGAGCCTATGGCTACACCTTC. Translating gives CASSSSGGAYGYTF.

CDR3 sequence reads: CASSLGQGVDNYGYTF. DNA for the CDR3: TGTGCCAGCAGCTTGGGACAGGGGGTGGATAACTATGGCTACACCTTC. The J gene is TRBJ1-2, the V gene TRBV7-9; 11 bases are a match to TRBD1. Germline trimming cut 3 bases from V and 1 base from J; bases unmatched to any gene: 4. The CDR3 length is 16 residues. Per germline, CDR1 SEHNR and CDR2 FQNEAQ (reference sequence).

V gene TRBV27 combines with J gene TRBJ2-1, with D uncertain. The CDR3 has 12 residues. V was cut by 5 bases and J by 10 bases, with 12 bases left in between. CDR1 and CDR2 (germline): MNHEY, SMNVEV (reference sequence). In DNA form, the CDR3 reads TGTGCCAGCAGTCCCTCGGCGCGGGAGCAGTTCTTC. Its protein product is CASSPSAREQFF.

The CDR3 reads CASSQVSDTQYF. CDR3 bases: TGTGCCAGCAGCCAAGTTTCGGATACGCAGTATTTT. The rearrangement links TRBV3-1 (or the pseudogene TRBV3-2) to TRBJ2-3; no firm D call. The length of the CDR3 is 12 residues. V lost 1 base to trimming and J lost 6 bases, with 5 bases between them. From germline, CDR1 is LGHDT and CDR2 YNNKEL (reference sequence).

V and J are TRBV5-1 and TRBJ2-5; D ambiguous. This CDR3 is 14 amino acids long. Per the germline V gene, CDR1 is SGHRS and CDR2 is YFSETQ. V lost 2 bases to trimming and J lost 1 base, with 9 bases between them. CDR3 loop: CASSFAVSQETQYF. CDR3 bases: TGCGCCAGCAGCTTCGCAGTTTCCCAAGAGACCCAGTACTTC.

This clone turned up a few times. The rearrangement joins TRBV7-6 to TRBJ2-3; 10 nucleotides match TRBD2. The CDR3 has 16 residues. Looked up from germline, CDR1 is SGHVS and CDR2 is FNYEAQ. V shed 3 bases, J shed 4 bases, and the junction held 7 bases outside the gene matches. As DNA, the CDR3 is TGTGCCAGCAGCTTGGGGGGACTAGCGTTCTCAGATACGCAGTATTTT. It encodes CASSLGGLAFSDTQYF.

Worth noting for this clone: Possible read error: a much larger clone is one base away. Here the CDR3 reads CASSDPGQGNTEAFF. The CDR3 nucleotides are TGCGCCAGCAGTGACCCGGGACAGGGAAACACTGAAGCTTTCTTT. The chain carries TRBV10-1 and TRBJ1-1; TRBD1 matches 9 bases. The CDR3 totals 15 residues. Germline values: CDR1 WNHNN, CDR2 SYGVQD (reference sequence). The junction had 4 bases not matched to a gene; V was cut back by 3 bases and J by 2 bases.

The V and J genes are TRBV12-5 and TRBJ1-1, with TRBD1 as a possible D gene (6 bases). CDR3 size: 16 residues. CDR1 is LGHNT and CDR2 is FRNRAP in the germline V gene. V lost 0 bases and J 2 bases, leaving 13 bases between the germline ends. The CDR3 loop reads CASGLVRQGPNTEAFF. As DNA, the CDR3 is TGTGCTAGTGGTTTGGTAAGGCAGGGGCCTAACACTGAAGCTTTCTTT.

This clone was seen only once. V and J are TRBV19 and TRBJ1-1; TRBD1 agrees at 7 bases. J lost 4 bases, V lost 7 bases, and 9 bases had no gene match. This CDR3 contains 14 residues. Looked up from germline, CDR1 is LNHDA and CDR2 is SQIVND (reference sequence). CDR3 bases: TGTGCCAGTACCAGCAAGACAGGGACCACTGAAGCTTTCTTT. It codes for CASTSKTGTTEAFF.

The chain joins TRBV11-3 to TRBJ2-3; the match to TRBD1 covers 7 bases. The CDR3 length is 14 residues. The germline gives CDR1 SGHNT, CDR2 YENEEA. V lost 5 bases to trimming and J lost 4 bases; unmatched junction nucleotides: 6. CDR3 protein: CASSVRQGSDTQYF. CDR3 sequence (DNA): TGTGCCAGCAGCGTCAGACAGGGTTCAGATACGCAGTATTTT.

The rearrangement links TRBV9 to TRBJ2-1, with 10 bases matching TRBD2. The CDR3 totals 18 residues. J was trimmed by 5 bases and V by 5 bases; bases with no gene match: 16. CDR1 SGDLS and CDR2 YYNGEE come from the germline V gene. This CDR3 reads CASSHPTEREGMDNEQFF. CDR3 in DNA: TGTGCCAGCAGTCACCCCACGGAGCGGGAGGGCATGGACAATGAGCAGTTCTTC.

This clone appeared a single time. This chain connects TRBV13 to TRBJ2-7; 9 nucleotides line up with TRBD1. Trimming took 3 bases from V and 5 from J; bases not matched to a gene: 5. The CDR3 is 14 residues long. Germline V gene sequence: CDR1 PRHDT, CDR2 FYEKMQ (reference sequence). The CDR3 nucleotides are TGTGCCAGCAGCTTCGGGACAGGGAAAAACGAGCAGTACTTC. Its protein product is CASSFGTGKNEQYF.

The chain employs TRBV5-8 and TRBJ1-2; TRBD1 matches 7 bases. The germline CDR1 and CDR2 sequences are SGHTS and YDEGEE. This CDR3 is 13 amino acids long. The V gene end was trimmed by 4 bases and the J gene end by 8 bases; junction bases not matched to a gene: 8. The DNA of the CDR3 is TGTGCCAGCAGCCCGACAGGGTCGTCAGGCTACACCTTC. Translated: CASSPTGSSGYTF.

The chain joins TRBV5-1 to TRBJ1-2, with TRBD1 matching 12 bases. The length of the CDR3 is 16 residues. V shed 4 bases, J shed 8 bases, and the junction held 12 bases outside the gene matches. CDR1 SGHRS and CDR2 YFSETQ come from the germline V gene. CDR3 sequence: CASSALTGQGAGGYTF. CDR3 bases: TGCGCCAGCAGCGCACTTACGGGACAGGGGGCTGGGGGCTACACCTTC.

CDR3: CAASSRARELFF. CDR3 DNA sequence: TGTGCCGCCTCGAGCAGGGCCCGGGAGCTGTTTTTT. The gene calls are TRBV30 and TRBJ2-2, with a possible D match to TRBD1 (5 bases). The V end was cut by 8 bases, the J end by 9 bases, with 16 bases between. This CDR3 comprises 12 residues. Germline CDR1 and CDR2: GTSNPN and SVGIG (reference sequence).